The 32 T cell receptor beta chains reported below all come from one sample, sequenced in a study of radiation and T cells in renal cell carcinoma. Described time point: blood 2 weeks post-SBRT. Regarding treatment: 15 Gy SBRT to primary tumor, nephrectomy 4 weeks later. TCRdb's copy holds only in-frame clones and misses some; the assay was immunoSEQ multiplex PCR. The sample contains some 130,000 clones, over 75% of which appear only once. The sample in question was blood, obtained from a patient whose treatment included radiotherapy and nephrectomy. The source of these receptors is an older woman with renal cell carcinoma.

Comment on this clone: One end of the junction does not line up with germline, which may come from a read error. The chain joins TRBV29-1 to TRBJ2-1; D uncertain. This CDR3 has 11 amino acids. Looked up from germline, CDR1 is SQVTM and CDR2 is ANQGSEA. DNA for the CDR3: TGCAGCGTCGAAGTTTACAATGAGCAGTTCTTC. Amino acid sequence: CSVEVYNEQFF.

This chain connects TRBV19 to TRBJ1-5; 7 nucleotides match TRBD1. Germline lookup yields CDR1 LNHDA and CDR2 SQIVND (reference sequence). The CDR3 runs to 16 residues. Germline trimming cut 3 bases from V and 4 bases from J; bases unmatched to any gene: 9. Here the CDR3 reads CASSIRGAGWNQPQHF. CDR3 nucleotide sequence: TGTGCCAGTAGTATCAGGGGGGCAGGGTGGAATCAGCCCCAGCATTTT.

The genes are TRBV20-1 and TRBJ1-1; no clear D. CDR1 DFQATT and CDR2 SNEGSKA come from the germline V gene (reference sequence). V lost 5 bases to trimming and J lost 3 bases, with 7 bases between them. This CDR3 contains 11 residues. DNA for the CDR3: TGCAGTGCTCAGGACCACACTGAAGCTTTCTTT. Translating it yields CSAQDHTEAFF.

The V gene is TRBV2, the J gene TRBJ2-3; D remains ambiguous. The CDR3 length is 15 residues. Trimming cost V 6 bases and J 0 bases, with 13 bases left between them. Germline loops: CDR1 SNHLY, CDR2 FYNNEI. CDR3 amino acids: CASRARSSSTDTQYF. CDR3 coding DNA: TGTGCCAGCAGAGCGCGGTCATCTAGCACAGATACGCAGTATTTT.

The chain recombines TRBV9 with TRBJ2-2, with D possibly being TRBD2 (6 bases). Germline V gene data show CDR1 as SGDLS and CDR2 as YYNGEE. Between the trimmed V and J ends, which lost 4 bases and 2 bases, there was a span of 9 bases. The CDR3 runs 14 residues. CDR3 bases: TGTGCCAGCAGCATTACTAGCAACACCGGGGAGCTGTTTTTT. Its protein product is CASSITSNTGELFF. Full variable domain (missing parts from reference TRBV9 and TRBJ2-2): DSGVTQTPKHLITATGQRVTLRCSPRSGDLSVYWYQQSLDQGLQFLIQYYNGEERAKGNILERFSAQQFPDLHSELNLSSLELGDSALYFCASSITSNTGELFFGEGSRLTVL.

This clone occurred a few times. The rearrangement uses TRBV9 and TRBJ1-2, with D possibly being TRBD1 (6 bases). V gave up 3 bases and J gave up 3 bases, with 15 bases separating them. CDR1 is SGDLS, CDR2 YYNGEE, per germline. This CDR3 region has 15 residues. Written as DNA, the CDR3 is TGTGCCAGCAGCGCGACCGCGGACAGATACTATGGCTACACCTTC. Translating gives CASSATADRYYGYTF.

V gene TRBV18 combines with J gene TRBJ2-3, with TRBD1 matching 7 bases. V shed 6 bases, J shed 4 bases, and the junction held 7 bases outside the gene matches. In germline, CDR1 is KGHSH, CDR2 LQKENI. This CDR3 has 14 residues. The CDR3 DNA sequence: TGTGCCAGCTCCGTTACCGACAGGGCAGATACGCAGTATTTT. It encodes CASSVTDRADTQYF.

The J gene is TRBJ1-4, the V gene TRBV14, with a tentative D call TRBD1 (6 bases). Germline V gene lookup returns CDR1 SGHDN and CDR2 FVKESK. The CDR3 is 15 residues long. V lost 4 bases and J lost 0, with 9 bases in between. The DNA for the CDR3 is TGTGCCAGCAGCCTAGGGGGAACAACTAATGAAAAACTGTTTTTT. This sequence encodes CASSLGGTTNEKLFF.

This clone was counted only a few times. The CDR3 bases are TGTGCCAGCAGCTTAGAGTTGGGGACAGATACGCAGTATTTT. This gives the protein CASSLELGTDTQYF. The chain has TRBV7-6 and TRBJ2-3; no definite D call. Trimming stripped 1 base from V and 3 bases from J, with 8 bases between. This CDR3 is built from 14 residues. The germline CDR1 and CDR2 sequences are SGHVS and FNYEAQ.

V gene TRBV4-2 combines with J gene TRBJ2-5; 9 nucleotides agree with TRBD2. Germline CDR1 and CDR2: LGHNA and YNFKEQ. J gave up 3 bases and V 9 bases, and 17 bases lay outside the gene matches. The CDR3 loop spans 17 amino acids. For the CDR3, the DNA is TGTGCCAGTGCACAGATCGGGGGCGGGAGGGAGGAAGAGACCCAGTACTTC. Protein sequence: CASAQIGGGREEETQYF.

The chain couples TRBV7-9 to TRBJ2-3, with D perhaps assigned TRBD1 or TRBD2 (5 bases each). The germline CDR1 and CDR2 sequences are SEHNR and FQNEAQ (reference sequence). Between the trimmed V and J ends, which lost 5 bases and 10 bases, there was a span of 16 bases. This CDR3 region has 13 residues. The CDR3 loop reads CASSGTPHRSQYF. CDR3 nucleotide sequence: TGTGCCAGCAGCGGGACCCCCCATCGCTCGCAGTATTTT.

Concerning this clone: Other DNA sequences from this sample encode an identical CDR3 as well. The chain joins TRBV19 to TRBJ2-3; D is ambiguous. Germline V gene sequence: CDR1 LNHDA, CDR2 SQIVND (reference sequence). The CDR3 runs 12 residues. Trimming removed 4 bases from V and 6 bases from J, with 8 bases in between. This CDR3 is CASSTRTDTQYF. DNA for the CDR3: TGTGCCAGTAGTACGAGGACCGATACGCAGTATTTT.

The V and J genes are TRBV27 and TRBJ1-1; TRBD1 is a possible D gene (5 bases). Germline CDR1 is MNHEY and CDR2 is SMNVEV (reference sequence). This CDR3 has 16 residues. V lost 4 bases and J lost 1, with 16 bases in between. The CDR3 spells CASSSRQPRGNTEAFF. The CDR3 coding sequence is TGTGCCAGCAGTTCCCGACAGCCCCGGGGGAACACTGAAGCTTTCTTT.

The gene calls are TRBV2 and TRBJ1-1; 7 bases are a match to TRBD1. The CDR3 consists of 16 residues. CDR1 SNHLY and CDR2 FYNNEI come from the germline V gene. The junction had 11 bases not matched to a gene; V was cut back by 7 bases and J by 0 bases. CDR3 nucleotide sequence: TGTGCCAGCAAATCGGAGGGGGCGGCTATGAACACTGAAGCTTTCTTT. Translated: CASKSEGAAMNTEAFF. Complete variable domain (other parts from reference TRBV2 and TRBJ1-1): EPEVTQTPSHQVTQMGQEVILRCVPISNHLYFYWYRQILGQKVEFLVSFYNNEISEKSEIFDDQFSVERPDGSNFTLKIRSTKLEDSAMYFCASKSEGAAMNTEAFFGQGTRLTVV.

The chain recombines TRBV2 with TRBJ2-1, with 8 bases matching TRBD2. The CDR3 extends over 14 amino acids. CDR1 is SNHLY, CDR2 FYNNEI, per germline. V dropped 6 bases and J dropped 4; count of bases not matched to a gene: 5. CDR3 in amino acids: CASSNLAGYNEQFF. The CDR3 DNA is TGTGCCAGCAGCAACTTAGCGGGATACAATGAGCAGTTCTTC.

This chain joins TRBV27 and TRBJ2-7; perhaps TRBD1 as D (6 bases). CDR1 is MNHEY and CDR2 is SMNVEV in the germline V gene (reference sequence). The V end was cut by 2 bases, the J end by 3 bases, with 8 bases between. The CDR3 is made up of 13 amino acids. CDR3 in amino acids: CASSLPDSYEQYF. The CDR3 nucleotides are TGTGCCAGCAGTTTACCGGACAGCTACGAGCAGTACTTC.

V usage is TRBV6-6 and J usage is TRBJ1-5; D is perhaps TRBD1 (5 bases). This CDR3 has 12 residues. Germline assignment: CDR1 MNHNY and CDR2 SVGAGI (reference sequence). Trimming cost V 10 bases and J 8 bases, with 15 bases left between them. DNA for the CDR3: TGTGCCACCCGAGTCATGGGGGAGCCCCAGCATTTT. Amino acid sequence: CATRVMGEPQHF.

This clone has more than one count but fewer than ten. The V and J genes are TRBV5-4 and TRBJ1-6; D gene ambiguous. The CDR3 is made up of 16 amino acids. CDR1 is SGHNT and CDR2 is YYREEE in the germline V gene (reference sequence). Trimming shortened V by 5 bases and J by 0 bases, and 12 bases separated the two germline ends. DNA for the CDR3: TGTGCCAGCAGTCTCGACGGTACCTCCTATAATTCACCCCTCCACTTT. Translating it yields CASSLDGTSYNSPLHF.

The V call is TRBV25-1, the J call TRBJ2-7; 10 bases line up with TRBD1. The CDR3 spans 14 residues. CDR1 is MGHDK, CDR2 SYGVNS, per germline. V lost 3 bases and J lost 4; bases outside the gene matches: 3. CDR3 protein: CASSDRTGGYEQYF. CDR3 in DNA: TGTGCCAGCAGTGACCGGACAGGGGGGTACGAGCAGTACTTC.

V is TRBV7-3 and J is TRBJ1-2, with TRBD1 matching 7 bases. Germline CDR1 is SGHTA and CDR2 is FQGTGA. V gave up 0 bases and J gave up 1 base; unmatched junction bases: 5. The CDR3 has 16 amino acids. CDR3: CASSLTGTDFNYGYTF. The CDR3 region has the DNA TGTGCCAGCAGCTTAACTGGGACAGATTTTAACTATGGCTACACCTTC.

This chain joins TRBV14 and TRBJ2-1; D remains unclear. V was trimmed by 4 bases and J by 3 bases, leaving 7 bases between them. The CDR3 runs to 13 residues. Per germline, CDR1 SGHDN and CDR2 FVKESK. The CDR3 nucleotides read TGTGCCAGCAGCCGGGTCCGCTACAATGAGCAGTTCTTC. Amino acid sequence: CASSRVRYNEQFF. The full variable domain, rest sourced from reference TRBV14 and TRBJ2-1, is EAGVTQFPSHSVIEKGQTVTLRCDPISGHDNLYWYRRVMGKEIKFLLHFVKESKQDESGMPNNRFLAERTGGTYSTLKVQPAELEDSGVYFCASSRVRYNEQFFGPGTRLTVL.

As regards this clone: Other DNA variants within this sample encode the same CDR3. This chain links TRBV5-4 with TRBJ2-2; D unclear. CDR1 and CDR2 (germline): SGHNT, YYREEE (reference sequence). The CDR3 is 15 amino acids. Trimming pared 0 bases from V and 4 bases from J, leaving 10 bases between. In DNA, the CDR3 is TGTGCCAGCAGCTTGGACGGCGGCGGCACCGGGGAGCTGTTTTTT. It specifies CASSLDGGGTGELFF.

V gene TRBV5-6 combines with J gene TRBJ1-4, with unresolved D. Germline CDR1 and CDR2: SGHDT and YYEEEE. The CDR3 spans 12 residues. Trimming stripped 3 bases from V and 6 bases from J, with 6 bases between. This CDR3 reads CASSYVDEKLFF. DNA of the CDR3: TGTGCCAGCAGCTACGTTGATGAAAAACTGTTTTTT.

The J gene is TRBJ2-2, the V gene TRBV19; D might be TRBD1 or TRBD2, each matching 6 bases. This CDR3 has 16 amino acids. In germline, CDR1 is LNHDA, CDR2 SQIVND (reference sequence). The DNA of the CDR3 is TGTGCTGTAAGGGGGGCTAGTTCGGCGAACACCGGGGAGCTGTTTTTT. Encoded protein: CAVRGASSANTGELFF.

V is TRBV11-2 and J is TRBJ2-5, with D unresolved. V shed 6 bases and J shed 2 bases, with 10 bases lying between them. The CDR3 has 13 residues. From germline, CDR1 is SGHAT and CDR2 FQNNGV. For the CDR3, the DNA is TGTGCCAGCAGTCGGAGTATACAAGAGACCCAGTACTTC. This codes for CASSRSIQETQYF.

CDR3 amino acids: CASSPGAAETQYF. The CDR3 bases are TGTGCCAGCTCACCGGGCGCGGCAGAGACCCAGTACTTC. V gene TRBV18 combines with J gene TRBJ2-5; D remains unclear. The CDR3 loop spans 13 amino acids. V dropped 3 bases and J dropped 4 bases, with 9 bases sitting between them. The germline V gene encodes CDR1 KGHSH and CDR2 LQKENI.

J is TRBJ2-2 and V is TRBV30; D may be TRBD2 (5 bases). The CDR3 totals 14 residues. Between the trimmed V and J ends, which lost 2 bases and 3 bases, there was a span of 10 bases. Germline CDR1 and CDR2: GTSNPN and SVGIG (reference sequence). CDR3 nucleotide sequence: TGTGCCTGGAGTTGGATGGGAGACACCGGGGAGCTGTTTTTT. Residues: CAWSWMGDTGELFF.

The DNA of the CDR3 is TGTGCCTGGAGGGGGGGCAACCCCCGGCCAGATACGCAGTATTTT. The encoded protein is CAWRGGNPRPDTQYF. This chain uses TRBV30 with TRBJ2-3; the D call may be TRBD1 or TRBD2 (6 bases each). CDR1 and CDR2 (germline): GTSNPN, SVGIG (reference sequence). The CDR3 spans 15 residues. The V and J ends lost 3 bases and 4 bases respectively, with 17 bases between them. Looking up the rest from reference TRBV30 and TRBJ2-3 gives the full variable domain: SQTIHQWPATLVQPVGSPLSLECTVEGTSNPNLYWYRQAAGRGLQLLFYSVGIGQISSEVPQNLSASRPQDRQFILSSKKLLLSDSGFYLCAWRGGNPRPDTQYFGPGTRLTVL.

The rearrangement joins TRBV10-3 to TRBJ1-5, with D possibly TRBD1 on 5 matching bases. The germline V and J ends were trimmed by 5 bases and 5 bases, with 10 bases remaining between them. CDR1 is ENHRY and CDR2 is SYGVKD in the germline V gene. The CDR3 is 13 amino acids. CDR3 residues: CAISLQEDQPQHF. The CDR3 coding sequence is TGTGCCATCAGTCTACAGGAGGATCAGCCCCAGCATTTT.

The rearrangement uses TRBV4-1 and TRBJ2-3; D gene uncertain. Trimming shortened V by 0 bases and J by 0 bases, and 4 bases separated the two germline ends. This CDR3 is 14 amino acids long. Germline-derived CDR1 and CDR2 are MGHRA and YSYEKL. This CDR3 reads CASSQDPSTDTQYF. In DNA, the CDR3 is TGCGCCAGCAGCCAAGATCCCAGCACAGATACGCAGTATTTT.

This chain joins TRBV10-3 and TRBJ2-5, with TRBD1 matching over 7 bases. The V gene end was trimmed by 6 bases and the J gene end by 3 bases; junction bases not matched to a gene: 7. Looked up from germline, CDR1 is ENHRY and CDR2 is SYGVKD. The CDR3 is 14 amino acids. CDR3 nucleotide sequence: TGTGCCATCAGCATAGGACAGGAGGAAGAGACCCAGTACTTC. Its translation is CAISIGQEEETQYF.

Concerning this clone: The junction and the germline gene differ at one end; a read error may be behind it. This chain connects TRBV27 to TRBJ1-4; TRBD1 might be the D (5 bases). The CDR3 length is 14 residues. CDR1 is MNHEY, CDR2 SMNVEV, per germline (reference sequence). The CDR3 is CASSPAGTNERLFF. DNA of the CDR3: TGTGCCAGCAGCCCAGCAGGGACTAATGAAAGACTGTTTTTT.